This T cell receptor (beta chain) was captured in a study of T cell repertoires in cytomegalovirus infection. Study as a whole: Public signatures in TCR beta pointed to CMV infection and matching HLA type.

The study, taken as a whole, reports: It was HLA-C-restricted CMV-specific TCR beta clonotypes that dominated the response ex vivo.

Regarding this clonotype: The antigen remains undetermined.

Trimming removed 6 bases at V and 0 bases at J, with 10 bases between. This CDR3 region has 14 residues. The germline gives CDR1 SNHLY, CDR2 FYNNEI. TCRdb reprocessed the reads with MiXCR, giving one entry per CDR3 protein. Counted here are 340,000 or so distinct CDR3 sequences, 20% to 30% occurring once; the ten biggest clones make up 10% to 15%. This chain uses TRBV2 with TRBJ2-3, with a weak D call TRBD2 (5 bases). The sequencing used cultured PBMCs, collected from culture after CMV antigen stimulation. The receptor's source is a human donor in good health (CMV status not recorded). Some clones in this sample may be carry-over from other donors' samples. This chain's CDR3 is CASRSSGSTDTQYF. The DNA of the CDR3 is TGTGCCAGCAGGTCCAGCGGCAGCACAGATACGCAGTATTTT.